There are a few counts of the clone carrying this TCR beta chain. CDR1 and CDR2 from the germline V gene are SQVTM and ANQGSEA. The CDR3 runs to 12 residues. The V gene end was trimmed by 4 bases and the J gene end by 6 bases; junction bases not matched to a gene: 3. Sequencing was performed with immunoSEQ multiplex PCR; in TCRdb, only in-frame clones are kept and a portion is missing. The sample records fewer than 250,000 clones, around 90% being singletons. This entry is derived from a study of blood T cell repertoires in COVID-19. This TCR derives from a man aged 30-40 years in a cohort exposed to, infected with or recovered from COVID-19 (not recorded which). The V and J genes are TRBV29-1 and TRBJ1-2; 9 nucleotides align to TRBD1. The sequencing sample was made of PBMCs or T cells enriched from blood (not recorded which). CDR3 bases: TGCAGCGTTGCTCGGACAGGGGATGGCTACACCTTC. Its translation is CSVARTGDGYTF.